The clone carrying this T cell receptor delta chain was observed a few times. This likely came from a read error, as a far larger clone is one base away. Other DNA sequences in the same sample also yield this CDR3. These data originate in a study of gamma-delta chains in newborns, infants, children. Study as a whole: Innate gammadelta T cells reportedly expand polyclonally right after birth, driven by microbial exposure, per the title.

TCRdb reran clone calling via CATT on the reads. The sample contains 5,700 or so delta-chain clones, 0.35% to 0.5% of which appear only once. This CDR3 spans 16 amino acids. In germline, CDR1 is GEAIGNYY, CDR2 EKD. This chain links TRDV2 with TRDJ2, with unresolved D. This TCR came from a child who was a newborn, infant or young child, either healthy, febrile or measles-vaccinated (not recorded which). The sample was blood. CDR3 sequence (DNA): TGTGCCTGTGACTCTATCGGGACCCCTTTGACCGCACAACTCTTCTTT. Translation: CACDSIGTPLTAQLFF.